This TCR beta chain was retrieved from a study of PD-1 blockade in classical Hodgkin lymphoma. Study-wide points: Reported baseline diversity: healthy donors highest, relapsed/refractory patients lowest. Undefined causes, possibly disease activity or prior therapy, underlie the repertoire differences.

Documented time point: newly diagnosed, previously untreated cHL patient sample. Comparison PBMCs came from previously untreated, newly diagnosed classical Hodgkin lymphoma patients. V trimming: 4 bases; J trimming: 2 bases; junction bases outside the gene matches: 7. Germline CDR1 SQVTM, CDR2 ANQGSEA. The CDR3 has 14 residues. Libraries were prepared by immunoSEQ multiplex PCR; TCRdb keeps only in-frame clonotypes and omits some of them. The data hold some 70,000 clones, with roughly 92% observed a single time. A note on this clone: Antigen specificity is unknown.

The clonotype was recovered from a human donor with classical Hodgkin lymphoma. The V and J genes are TRBV29-1 and TRBJ2-7; 8 bases match TRBD2. Sequenced input: peripheral blood mononuclear cells (PBMCs). CDR3 loop: CSVALLADAYEQYF. The CDR3, as DNA: TGCAGCGTTGCCCTACTAGCGGATGCCTACGAGCAGTACTTC.